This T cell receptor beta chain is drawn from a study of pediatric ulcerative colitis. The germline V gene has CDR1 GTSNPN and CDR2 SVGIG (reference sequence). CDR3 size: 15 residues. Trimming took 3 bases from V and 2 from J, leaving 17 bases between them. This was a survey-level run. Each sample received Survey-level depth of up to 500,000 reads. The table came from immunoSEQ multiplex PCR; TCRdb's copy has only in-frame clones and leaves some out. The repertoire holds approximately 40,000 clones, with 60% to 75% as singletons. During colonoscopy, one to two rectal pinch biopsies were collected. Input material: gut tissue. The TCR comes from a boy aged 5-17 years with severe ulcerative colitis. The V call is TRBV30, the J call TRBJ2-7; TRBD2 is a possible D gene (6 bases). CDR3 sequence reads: CAWRSGTGRAYEQYF. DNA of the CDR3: TGTGCCTGGAGGTCCGGGACCGGGAGAGCCTACGAGCAGTACTTC.